The next 2 T cell receptor beta chains were all read from a single sample in a study of T cell changes during pregnancy in multiple sclerosis. TCRdb's table, derived via immunoSEQ multiplex PCR, lists solely in-frame clones and lacks some. The sample carries about 41,000 clones, about nine tenths recorded once. This specimen was CD8+ T cells from peripheral blood mononuclear cells, taken in the first trimester of pregnancy. The source of these receptors is a female donor with multiple sclerosis, enrolled in a pregnancy study.

The CDR3 DNA reads TGTGCCAGCAGCTCCCGAGCGGGAGCTAGGGGGAAAAACATTCAGTACTTC. Residues: CASSSRAGARGKNIQYF. The chain is built from TRBV5-8 and TRBJ2-4; 8 bases map to TRBD2. CDR3 size: 17 residues. V lost 3 bases to trimming and J lost 4 bases; unmatched junction nucleotides: 12. From germline, CDR1 is SGHTS and CDR2 YDEGEE.

The V gene is TRBV18, the J gene TRBJ2-1, with a weak D call TRBD1 (6 bases). CDR1 and CDR2 (germline): KGHSH, LQKENI. The CDR3 totals 15 residues. Trimming left V 6 bases short and J 8 bases short, with 20 bases between. In nucleotides, the CDR3 is TGTGCCAGCTCTCCAGACAGGCAGTTGAACCATGAGCAGTTCTTC. Its translation is CASSPDRQLNHEQFF.